The clone carrying this TCR beta chain was seen more than once but under ten times. The data belong to a study of CD8+ T cells in alopecia areata. V lost 4 bases to trimming and J lost 4 bases; unmatched junction nucleotides: 6. Germline V gene lookup returns CDR1 SGHKS and CDR2 YYEKEE (reference sequence). The CDR3 contains 15 residues. RNA was isolated and reverse transcribed to cDNA, the sequencing template. Sequencing was performed with immunoSEQ multiplex PCR; in TCRdb, only in-frame clones are kept and a portion is missing. The sample carries more than 75,000 clones, roughly two fifths recorded once.

This TCR was recovered from a human donor with alopecia areata. Material for sequencing was CD4+ T cells sorted from blood. The rearrangement joins TRBV5-5 to TRBJ1-5; TRBD1 matches 9 bases. CDR3 nucleotide sequence: TGTGCCAGCAGCACGACAGGGGGTTTGAATCAGCCCCAGCATTTT. Its translation: CASSTTGGLNQPQHF.